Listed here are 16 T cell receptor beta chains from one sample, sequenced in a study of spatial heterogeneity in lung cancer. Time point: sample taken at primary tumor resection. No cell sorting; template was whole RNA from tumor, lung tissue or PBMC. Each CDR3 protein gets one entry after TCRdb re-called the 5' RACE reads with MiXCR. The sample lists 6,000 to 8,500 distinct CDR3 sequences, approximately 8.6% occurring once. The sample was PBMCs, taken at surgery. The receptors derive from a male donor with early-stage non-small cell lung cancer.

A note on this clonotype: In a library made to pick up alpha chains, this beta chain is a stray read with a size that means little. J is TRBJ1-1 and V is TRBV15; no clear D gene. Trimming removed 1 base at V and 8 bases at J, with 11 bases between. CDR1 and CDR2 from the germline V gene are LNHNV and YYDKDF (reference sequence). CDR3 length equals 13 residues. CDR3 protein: CATSRASVGEAFF. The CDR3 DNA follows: TGTGCCACCAGCAGAGCGTCGGTAGGGGAAGCTTTCTTT.

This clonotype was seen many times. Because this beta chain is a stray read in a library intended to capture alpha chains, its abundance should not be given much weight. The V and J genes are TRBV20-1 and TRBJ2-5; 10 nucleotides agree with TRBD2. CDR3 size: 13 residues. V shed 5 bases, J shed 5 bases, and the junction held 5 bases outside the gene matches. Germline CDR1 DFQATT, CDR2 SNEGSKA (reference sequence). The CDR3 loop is CSASAGGGETQYF. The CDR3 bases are TGCAGTGCTTCAGCGGGAGGGGGGGAGACCCAGTACTTC.

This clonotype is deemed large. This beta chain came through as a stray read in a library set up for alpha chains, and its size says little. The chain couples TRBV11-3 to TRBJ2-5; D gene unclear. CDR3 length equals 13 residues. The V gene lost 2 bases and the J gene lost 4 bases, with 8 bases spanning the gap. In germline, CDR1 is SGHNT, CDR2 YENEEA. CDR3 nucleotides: TGTGCCAGCAGCTTAAACTTGAGAGAGACCCAGTACTTC. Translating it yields CASSLNLRETQYF.

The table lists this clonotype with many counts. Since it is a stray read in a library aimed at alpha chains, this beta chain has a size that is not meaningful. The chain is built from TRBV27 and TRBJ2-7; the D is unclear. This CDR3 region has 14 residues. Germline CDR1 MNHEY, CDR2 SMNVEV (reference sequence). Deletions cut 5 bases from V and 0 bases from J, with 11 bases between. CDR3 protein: CASSTLSPSYEQYF. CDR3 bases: TGTGCCAGCAGTACCTTGTCCCCCTCCTACGAGCAGTACTTC.

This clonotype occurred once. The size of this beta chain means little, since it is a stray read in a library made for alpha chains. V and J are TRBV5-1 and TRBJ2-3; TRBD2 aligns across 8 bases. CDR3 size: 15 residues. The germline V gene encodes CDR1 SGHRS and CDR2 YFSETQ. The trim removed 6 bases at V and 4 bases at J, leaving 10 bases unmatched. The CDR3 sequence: CASTREGGASDTQYF. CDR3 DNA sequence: TGCGCCAGCACCCGGGAGGGGGGCGCATCAGATACGCAGTATTTT.

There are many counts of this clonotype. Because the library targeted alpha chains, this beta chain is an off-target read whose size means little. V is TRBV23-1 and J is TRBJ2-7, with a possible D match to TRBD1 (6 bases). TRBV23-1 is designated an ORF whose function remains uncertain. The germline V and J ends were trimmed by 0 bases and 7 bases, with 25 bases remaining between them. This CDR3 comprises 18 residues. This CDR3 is CASSQSRGWGTYTTEQYF. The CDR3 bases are TGCGCCAGCAGTCAATCGAGGGGCTGGGGGACATATACTACGGAGCAGTACTTC.

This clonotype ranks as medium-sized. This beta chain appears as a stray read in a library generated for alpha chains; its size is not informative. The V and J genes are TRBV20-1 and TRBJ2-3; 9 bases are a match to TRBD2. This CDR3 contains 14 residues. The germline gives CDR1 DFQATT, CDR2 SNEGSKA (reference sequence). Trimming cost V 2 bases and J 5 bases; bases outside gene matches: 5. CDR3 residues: CSARPTSGGDTQYF. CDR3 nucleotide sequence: TGCAGTGCTAGACCGACTAGCGGAGGAGATACGCAGTATTTT.

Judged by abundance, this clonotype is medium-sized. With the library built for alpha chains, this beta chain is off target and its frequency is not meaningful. The CDR3 nucleotides read TGTGCCATCAGTGAGGGGAACAGGGTGGACACTGAAGCTTTCTTT. Protein product: CAISEGNRVDTEAFF. V usage is TRBV10-3 and J usage is TRBJ1-1; possibly TRBD1 for D (6 bases). The CDR3 extends over 15 amino acids. CDR1 is ENHRY, CDR2 SYGVKD, per germline. Trimming pared 2 bases from V and 3 bases from J, leaving 13 bases between.

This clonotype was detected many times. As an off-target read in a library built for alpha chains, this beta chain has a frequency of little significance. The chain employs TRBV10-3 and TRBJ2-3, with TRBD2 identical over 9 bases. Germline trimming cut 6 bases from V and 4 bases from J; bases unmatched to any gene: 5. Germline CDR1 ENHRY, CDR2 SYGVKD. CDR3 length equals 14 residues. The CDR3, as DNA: TGTGCCATCAGGACTAGCGGCGGAGCAGATACGCAGTATTTT. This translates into CAIRTSGGADTQYF.

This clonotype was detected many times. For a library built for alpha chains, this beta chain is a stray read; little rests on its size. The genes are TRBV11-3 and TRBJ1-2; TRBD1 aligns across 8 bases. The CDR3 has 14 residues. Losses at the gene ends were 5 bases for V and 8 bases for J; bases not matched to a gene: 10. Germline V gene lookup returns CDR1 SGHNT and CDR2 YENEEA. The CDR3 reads CASSQTGAPWGYTF. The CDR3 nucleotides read TGTGCCAGCAGCCAGACAGGGGCACCCTGGGGCTACACCTTC.

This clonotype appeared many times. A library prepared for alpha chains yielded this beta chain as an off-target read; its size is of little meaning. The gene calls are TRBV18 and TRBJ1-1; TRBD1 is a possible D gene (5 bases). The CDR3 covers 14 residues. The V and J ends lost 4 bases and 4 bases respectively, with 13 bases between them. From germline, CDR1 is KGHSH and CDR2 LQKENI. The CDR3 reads CASSLSGDGTEAFF. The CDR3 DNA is TGTGCCAGCTCACTTTCGGGGGATGGCACTGAAGCTTTCTTT.

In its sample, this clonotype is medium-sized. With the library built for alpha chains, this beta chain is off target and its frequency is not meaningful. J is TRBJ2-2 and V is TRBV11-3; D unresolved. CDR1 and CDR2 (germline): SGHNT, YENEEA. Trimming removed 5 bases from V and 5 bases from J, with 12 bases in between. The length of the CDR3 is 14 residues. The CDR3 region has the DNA TGTGCCAGCAGCGCCTCCAGTGGGACCGGGGAGCTGTTTTTT. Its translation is CASSASSGTGELFF.

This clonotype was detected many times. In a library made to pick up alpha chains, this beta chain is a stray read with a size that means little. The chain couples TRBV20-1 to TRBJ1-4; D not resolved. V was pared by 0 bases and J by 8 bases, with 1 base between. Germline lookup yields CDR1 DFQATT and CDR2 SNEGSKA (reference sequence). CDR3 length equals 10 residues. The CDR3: CSAREEKLFF. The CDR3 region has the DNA TGCAGTGCTAGAGAAGAAAAACTGTTTTTT.

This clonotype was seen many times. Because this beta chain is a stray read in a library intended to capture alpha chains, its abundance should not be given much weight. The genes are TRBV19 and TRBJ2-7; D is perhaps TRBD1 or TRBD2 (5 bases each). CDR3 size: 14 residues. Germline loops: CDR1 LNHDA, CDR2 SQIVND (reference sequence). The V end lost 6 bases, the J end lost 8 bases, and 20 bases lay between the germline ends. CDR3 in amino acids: CASRARDGVRKQYF. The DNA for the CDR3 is TGTGCCAGTAGAGCCCGGGACGGAGTACGCAAGCAGTACTTC.

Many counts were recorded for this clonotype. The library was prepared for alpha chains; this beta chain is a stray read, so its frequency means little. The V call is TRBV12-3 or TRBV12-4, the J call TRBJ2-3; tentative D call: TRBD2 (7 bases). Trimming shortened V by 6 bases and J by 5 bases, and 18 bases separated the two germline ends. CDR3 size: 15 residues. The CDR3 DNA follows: TGTGCCAGCAGAGCGGGACAAGGCGGGGGAGATACGCAGTATTTT. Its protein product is CASRAGQGGGDTQYF.

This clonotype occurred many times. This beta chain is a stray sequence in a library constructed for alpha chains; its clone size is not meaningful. CDR3 coding DNA: TGTGCCAGCAGCCGAGGGCAGGGGGAAGAGACCCAGTACTTC. Its protein product is CASSRGQGEETQYF. The chain joins TRBV3-1 to TRBJ2-5, with 7 bases identical to TRBD1. The junction had 5 bases not matched to a gene; V was cut back by 4 bases and J by 3 bases. CDR1 and CDR2 (germline): LGHDT, YNNKEL (reference sequence). The length of the CDR3 is 14 residues.